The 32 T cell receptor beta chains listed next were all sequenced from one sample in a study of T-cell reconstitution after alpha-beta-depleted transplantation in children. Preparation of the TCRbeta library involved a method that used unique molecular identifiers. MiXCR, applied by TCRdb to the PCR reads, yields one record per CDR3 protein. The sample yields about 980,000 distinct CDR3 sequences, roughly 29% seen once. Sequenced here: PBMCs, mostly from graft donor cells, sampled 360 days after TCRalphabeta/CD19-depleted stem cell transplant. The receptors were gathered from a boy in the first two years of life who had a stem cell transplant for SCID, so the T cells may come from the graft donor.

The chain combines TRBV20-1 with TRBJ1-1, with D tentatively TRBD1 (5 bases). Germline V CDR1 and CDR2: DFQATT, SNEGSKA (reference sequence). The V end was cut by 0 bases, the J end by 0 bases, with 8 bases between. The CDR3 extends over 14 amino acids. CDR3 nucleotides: TGCAGTGCTAGAGATAGGGGCCTGAACACTGAAGCTTTCTTT. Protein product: CSARDRGLNTEAFF.

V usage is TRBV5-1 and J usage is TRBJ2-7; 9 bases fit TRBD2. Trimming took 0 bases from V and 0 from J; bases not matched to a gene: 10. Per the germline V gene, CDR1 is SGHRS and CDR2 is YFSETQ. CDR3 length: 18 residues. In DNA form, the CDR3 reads TGCGCCAGCAGCTTGGATACAGCGGGGGGTTCCCTCTCCTACGAGCAGTACTTC. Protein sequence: CASSLDTAGGSLSYEQYF.

The CDR3 DNA reads TGTGCCACCAGCAGAGATGGGCTGGTCACAGATACGCAGTATTTT. Translating it yields CATSRDGLVTDTQYF. The V and J genes are TRBV15 and TRBJ2-3, with no clear D. V lost 0 bases and J 2 bases, leaving 9 bases between the germline ends. This CDR3 has 15 residues. Germline values: CDR1 LNHNV, CDR2 YYDKDF (reference sequence). Full variable domain (outside the CDR3, taken from reference TRBV15 and TRBJ2-3): DAMVIQNPRYQVTQFGKPVTLSCSQTLNHNVMYWYQQKSSQAPKLLFHYYDKDFNNEADTPDNFQSRRPNTSFCFLDIRSPGLGDTAMYLCATSRDGLVTDTQYFGPGTRLTVL.

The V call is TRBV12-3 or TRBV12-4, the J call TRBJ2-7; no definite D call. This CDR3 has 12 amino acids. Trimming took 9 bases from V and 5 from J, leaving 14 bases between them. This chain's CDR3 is CARGPTGNEQYF. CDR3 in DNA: TGTGCCAGGGGCCCTACGGGTAACGAGCAGTACTTC.

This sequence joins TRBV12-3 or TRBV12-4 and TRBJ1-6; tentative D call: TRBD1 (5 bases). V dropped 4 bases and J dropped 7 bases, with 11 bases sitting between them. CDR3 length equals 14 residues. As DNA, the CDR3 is TGTGCCAGCAGTTATGGGACTGGGAATTCACCCCTCCACTTT. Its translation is CASSYGTGNSPLHF.

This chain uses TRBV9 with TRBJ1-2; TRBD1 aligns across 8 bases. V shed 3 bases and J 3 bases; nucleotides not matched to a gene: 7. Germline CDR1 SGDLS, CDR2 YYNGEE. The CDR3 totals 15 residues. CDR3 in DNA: TGTGCCAGCAGCGGCGCCCAGGGGGCGGACTATGGCTACACCTTC. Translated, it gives CASSGAQGADYGYTF.

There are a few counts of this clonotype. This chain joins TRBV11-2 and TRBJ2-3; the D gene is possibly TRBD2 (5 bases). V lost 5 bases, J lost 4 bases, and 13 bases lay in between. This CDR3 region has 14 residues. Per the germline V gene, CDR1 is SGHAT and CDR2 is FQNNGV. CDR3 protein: CASSLVGISDTQYF. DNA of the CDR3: TGTGCCAGCAGCCTGGTCGGGATTTCAGATACGCAGTATTTT.

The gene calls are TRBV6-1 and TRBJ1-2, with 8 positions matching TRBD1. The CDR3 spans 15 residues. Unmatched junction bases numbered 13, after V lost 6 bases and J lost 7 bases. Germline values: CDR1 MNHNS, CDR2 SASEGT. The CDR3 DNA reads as TGTGCCAGCAGCCTCAACGGACAGGGACAACGTGGCTACACCTTC. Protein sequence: CASSLNGQGQRGYTF.

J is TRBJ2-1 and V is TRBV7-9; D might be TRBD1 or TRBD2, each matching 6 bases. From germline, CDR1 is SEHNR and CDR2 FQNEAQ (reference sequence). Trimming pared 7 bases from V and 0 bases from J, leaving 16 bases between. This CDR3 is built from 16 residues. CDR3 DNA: TGTGCCAGCACCCCCTGGGGGGCTAGCTCCTACAATGAGCAGTTCTTC. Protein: CASTPWGASSYNEQFF. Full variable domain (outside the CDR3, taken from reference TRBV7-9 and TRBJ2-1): DTGVSQNPRHKITKRGQNVTFRCDPISEHNRLYWYRQTLGQGPEFLTYFQNEAQLEKSRLLSDRFSAERPKGSFSTLEIQRTEQGDSAMYLCASTPWGASSYNEQFFGPGTRLTVL.

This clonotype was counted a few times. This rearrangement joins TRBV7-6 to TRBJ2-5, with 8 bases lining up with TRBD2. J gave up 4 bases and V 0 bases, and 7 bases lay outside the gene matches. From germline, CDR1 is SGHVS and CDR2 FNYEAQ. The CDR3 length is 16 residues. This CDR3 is CASSLALTAGAETQYF. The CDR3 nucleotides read TGTGCCAGCAGCTTAGCGCTAACAGCGGGGGCAGAGACCCAGTACTTC.

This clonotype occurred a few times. The CDR3 DNA is TGCGCCAGCAGCTTGGACGGGGCCGGGAACACTGAAGCTTTCTTT. It translates to CASSLDGAGNTEAFF. This chain uses TRBV5-1 with TRBJ1-1; possible D gene TRBD1, 5 bases. Germline CDR1 is SGHRS and CDR2 is YFSETQ. Between the trimmed V and J ends, which lost 0 bases and 1 base, there was a span of 10 bases. The CDR3 runs to 15 residues.

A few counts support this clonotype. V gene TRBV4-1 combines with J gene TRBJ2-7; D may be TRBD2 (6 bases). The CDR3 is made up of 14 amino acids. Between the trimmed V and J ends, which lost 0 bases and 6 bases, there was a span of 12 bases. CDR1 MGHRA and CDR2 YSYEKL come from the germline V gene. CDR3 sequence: CASSQDGQGGEQYF. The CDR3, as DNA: TGCGCCAGCAGCCAAGATGGGCAGGGAGGCGAGCAGTACTTC.

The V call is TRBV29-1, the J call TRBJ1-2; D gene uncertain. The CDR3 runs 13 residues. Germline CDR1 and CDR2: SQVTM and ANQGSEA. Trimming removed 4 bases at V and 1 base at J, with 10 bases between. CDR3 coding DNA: TGCAGCGTTGGGGCCCGAGATAACTATGGCTACACCTTC. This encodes CSVGARDNYGYTF.

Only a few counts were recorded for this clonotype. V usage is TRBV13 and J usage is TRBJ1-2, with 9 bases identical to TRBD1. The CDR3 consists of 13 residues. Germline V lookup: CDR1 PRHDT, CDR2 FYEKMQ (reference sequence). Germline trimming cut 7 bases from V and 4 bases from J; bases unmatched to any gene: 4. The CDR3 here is CASNTGGGYGYTF. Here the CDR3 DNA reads TGTGCCAGCAACACAGGGGGCGGCTATGGCTACACCTTC.

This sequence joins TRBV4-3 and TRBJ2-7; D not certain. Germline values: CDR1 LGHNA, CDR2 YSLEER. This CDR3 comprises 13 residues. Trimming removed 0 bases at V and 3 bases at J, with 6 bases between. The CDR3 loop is CASSQDSFYEQYF. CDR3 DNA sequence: TGCGCCAGCAGCCAAGATAGCTTCTACGAGCAGTACTTC.

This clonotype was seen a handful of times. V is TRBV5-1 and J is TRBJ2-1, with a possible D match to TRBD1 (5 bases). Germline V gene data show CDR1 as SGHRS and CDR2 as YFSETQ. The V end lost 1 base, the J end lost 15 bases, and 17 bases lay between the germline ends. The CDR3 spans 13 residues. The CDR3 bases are TGCGCCAGCAGCTTGTTTCAGGGCTTAGGTCGGTTCTTC. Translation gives CASSLFQGLGRFF.

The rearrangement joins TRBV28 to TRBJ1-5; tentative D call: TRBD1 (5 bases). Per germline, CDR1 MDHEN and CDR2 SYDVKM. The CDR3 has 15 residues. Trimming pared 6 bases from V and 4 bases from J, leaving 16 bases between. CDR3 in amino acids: CASSPTRGGNQPQHF. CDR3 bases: TGTGCCAGCAGCCCCACGCGGGGGGGGAATCAGCCCCAGCATTTT.

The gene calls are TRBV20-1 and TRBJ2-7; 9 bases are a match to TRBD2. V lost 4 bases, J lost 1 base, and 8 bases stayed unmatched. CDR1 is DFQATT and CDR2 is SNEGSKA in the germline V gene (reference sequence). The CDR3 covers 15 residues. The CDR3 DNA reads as TGCAGTGCTACCCACCGGGCGGGGGGGTCCTACGAGCAGTACTTC. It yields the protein CSATHRAGGSYEQYF.

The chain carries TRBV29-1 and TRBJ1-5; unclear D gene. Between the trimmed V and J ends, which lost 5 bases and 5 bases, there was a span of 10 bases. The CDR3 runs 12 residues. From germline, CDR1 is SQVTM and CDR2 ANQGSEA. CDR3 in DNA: TGCAGCGTTAAGCACGGCGATCAGCCCCAGCATTTT. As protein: CSVKHGDQPQHF.

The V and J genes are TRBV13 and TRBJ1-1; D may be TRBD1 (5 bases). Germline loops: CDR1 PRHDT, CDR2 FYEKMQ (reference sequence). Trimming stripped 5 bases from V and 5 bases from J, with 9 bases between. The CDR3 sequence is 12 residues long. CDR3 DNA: TGTGCCAGCAGCGTAAGACAGACTGAAGCTTTCTTT. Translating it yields CASSVRQTEAFF.

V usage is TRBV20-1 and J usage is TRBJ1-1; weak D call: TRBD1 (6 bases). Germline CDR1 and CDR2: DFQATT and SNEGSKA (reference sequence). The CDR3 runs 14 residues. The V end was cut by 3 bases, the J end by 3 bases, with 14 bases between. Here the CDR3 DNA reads TGCAGTGCTAGGGGAGGGGGAGCTTACACTGAAGCTTTCTTT. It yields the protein CSARGGGAYTEAFF.

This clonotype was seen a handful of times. The CDR3 nucleotides read TGTGCCAGCAGACCTACAGGGGCCGGCGACTACGAGCAGTACTTC. Protein product: CASRPTGAGDYEQYF. V and J are TRBV3-1 and TRBJ2-7; 7 bases match TRBD1. V lost 6 bases to trimming and J lost 3 bases; unmatched junction nucleotides: 11. The V gene's germline CDR1 is LGHDT and CDR2 YNNKEL (reference sequence). CDR3 length equals 15 residues.

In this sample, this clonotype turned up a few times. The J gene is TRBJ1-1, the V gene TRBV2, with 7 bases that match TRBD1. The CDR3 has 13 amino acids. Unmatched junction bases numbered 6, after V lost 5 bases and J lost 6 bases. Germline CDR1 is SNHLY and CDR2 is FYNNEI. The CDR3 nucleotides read TGTGCCAGCAGTCCCGACAGGGTCCCTGAAGCTTTCTTT. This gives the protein CASSPDRVPEAFF.

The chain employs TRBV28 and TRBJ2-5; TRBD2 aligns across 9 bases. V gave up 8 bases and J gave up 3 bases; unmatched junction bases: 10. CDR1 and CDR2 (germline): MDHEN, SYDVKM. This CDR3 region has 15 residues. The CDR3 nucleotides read TGTGCCAGCCGAGGGGGGGCTAGCGGGGAAGAGACCCAGTACTTC. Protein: CASRGGASGEETQYF.

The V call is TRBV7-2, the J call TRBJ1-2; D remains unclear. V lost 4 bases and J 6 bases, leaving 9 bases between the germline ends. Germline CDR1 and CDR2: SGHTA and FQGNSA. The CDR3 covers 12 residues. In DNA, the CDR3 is TGTGCCAGCAGCTCTAGACTCGATGGCTACACCTTC. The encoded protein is CASSSRLDGYTF.

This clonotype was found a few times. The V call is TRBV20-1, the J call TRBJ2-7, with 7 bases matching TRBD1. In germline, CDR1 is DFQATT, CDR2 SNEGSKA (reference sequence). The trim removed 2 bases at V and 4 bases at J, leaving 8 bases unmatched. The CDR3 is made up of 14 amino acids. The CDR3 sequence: CSARTGVIGYEQYF. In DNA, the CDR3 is TGCAGTGCTAGAACAGGGGTTATTGGGTACGAGCAGTACTTC.

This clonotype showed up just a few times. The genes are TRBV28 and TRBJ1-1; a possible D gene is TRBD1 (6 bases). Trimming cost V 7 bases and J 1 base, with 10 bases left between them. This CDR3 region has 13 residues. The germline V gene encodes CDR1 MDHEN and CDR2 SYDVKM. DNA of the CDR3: TGTGCCAGCAAAGAGACAGGGAACACTGAAGCTTTCTTT. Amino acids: CASKETGNTEAFF.

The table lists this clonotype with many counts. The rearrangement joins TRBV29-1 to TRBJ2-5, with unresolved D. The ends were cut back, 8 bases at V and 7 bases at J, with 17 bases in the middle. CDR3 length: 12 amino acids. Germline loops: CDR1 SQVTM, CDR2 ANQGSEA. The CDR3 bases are TGCAGCAGCACCCTGGCCGCGGCGACCCAGTACTTC. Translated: CSSTLAAATQYF.

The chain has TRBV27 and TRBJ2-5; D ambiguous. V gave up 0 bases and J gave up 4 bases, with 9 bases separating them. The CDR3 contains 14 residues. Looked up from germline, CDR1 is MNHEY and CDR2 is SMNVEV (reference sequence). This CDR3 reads CASSLSHFGETQYF. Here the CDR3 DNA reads TGTGCCAGCAGTTTATCGCATTTCGGAGAGACCCAGTACTTC.

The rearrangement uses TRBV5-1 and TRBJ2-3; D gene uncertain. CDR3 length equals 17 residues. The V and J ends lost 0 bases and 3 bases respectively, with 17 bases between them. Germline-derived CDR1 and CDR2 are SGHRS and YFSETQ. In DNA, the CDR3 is TGCGCCAGCAGCTTGGGGGCTGCCGGATTCTTGACAGATACGCAGTATTTT. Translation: CASSLGAAGFLTDTQYF. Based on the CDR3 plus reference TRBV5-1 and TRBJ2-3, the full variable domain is KAGVTQTPRYLIKTRGQQVTLSCSPISGHRSVSWYQQTPGQGLQFLFEYFSETQRNKGNFPGRFSGRQFSNSRSEMNVSTLELGDSALYLCASSLGAAGFLTDTQYFGPGTRLTVL.

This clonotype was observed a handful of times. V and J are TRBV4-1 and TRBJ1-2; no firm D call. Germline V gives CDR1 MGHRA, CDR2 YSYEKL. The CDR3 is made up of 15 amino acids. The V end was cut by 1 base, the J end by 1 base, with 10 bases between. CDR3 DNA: TGCGCCAGCAGCCAAGCGGGCAGCATTAACTATGGCTACACCTTC. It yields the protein CASSQAGSINYGYTF.

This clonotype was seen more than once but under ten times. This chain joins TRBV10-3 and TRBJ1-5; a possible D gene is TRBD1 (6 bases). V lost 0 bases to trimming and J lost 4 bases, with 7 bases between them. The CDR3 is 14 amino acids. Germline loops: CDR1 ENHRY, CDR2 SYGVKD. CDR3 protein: CAISESTGNQPQHF. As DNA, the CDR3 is TGTGCCATCAGTGAGTCCACAGGGAATCAGCCCCAGCATTTT.